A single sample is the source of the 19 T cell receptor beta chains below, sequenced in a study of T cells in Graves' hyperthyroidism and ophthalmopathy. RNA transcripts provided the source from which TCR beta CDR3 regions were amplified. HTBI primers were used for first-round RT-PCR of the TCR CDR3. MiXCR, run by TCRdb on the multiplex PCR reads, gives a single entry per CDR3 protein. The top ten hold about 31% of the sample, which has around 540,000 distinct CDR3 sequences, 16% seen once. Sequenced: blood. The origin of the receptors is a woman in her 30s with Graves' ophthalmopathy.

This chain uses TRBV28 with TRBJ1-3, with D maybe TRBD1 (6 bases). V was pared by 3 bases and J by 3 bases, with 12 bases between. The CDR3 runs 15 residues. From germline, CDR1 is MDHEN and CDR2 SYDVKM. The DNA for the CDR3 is TGTGCCAGCAGTTTCAGGGGCTCGGGTGGAAACACCATATATTTT. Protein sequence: CASSFRGSGGNTIYF.

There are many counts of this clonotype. The CDR3 loop reads CASSLVGGYEQYF. CDR3 nucleotide sequence: TGTGCCAGCAGTTTAGTGGGGGGCTACGAGCAGTACTTC. The gene calls are TRBV12-3 or TRBV12-4 and TRBJ2-7, with a possible D match to TRBD2 (6 bases). The CDR3 spans 13 residues. V was clipped by 1 base and J by 3 bases, with 7 bases between them.

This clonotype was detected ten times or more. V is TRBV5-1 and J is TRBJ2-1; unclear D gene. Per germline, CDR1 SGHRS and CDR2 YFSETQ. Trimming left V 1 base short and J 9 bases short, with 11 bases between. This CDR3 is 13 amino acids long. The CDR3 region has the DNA TGCGCCAGCAGCTTGAAGGGCATAGGTGAGCAGTTCTTC. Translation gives CASSLKGIGEQFF.

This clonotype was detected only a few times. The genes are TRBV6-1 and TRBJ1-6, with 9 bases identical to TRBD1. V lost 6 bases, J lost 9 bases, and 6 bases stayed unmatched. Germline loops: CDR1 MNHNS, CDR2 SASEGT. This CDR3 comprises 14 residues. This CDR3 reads CASSATGGGSPLHF. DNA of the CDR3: TGTGCCAGCAGCGCAACAGGGGGCGGTTCACCCCTCCACTTT.

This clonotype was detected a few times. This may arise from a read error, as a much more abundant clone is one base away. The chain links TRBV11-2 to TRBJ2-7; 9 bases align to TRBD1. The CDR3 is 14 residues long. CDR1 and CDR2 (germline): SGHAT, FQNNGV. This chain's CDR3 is CAGSLGQGRDEQYF. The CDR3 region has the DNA TGTGCCGGCAGCTTGGGACAGGGAAGAGACGAGCAGTACTTC.

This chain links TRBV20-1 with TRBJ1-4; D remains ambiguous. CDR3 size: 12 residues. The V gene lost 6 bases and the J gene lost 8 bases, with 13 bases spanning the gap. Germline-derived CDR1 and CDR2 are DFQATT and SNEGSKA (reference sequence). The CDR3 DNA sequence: TGCAGTGCGGGCCTTCTGGGGGAAAAACTGTTTTTT. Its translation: CSAGLLGEKLFF.

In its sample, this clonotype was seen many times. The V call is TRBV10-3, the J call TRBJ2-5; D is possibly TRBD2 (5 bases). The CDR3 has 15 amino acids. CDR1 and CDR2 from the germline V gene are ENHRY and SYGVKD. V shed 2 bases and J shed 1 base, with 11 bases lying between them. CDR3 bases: TGTGCCATCAGTGAGGTTAAGGGAGCCCAAGAGACCCAGTACTTC. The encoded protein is CAISEVKGAQETQYF.

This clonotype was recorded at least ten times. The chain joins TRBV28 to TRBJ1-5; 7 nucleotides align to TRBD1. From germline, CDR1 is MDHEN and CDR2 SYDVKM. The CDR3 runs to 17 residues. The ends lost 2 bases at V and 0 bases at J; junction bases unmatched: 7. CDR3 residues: CASSLGVTGNSNQPQHF. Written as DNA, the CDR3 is TGTGCCAGCAGTTTAGGGGTGACAGGGAATAGCAATCAGCCCCAGCATTTT.

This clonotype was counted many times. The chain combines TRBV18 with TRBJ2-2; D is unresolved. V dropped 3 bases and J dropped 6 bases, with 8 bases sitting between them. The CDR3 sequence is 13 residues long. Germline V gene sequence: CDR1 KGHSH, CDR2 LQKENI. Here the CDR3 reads CASSPTLAGELFF. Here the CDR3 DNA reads TGTGCCAGCTCACCTACATTGGCCGGGGAGCTGTTTTTT.

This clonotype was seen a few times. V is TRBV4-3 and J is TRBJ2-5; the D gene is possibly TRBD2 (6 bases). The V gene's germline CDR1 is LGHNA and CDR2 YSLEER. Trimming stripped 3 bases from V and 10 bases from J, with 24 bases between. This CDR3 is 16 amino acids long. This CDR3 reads CASSQSIAEPNRDQYF. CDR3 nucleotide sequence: TGCGCCAGCAGCCAGTCCATAGCGGAACCAAACCGAGACCAGTACTTC.

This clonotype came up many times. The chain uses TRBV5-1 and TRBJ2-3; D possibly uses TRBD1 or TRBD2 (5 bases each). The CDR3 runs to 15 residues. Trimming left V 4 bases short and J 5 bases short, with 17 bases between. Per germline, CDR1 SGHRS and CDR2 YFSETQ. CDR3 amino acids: CASSPRDVSEDTQYF. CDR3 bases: TGCGCCAGCAGCCCCCGGGACGTGAGTGAAGATACGCAGTATTTT.

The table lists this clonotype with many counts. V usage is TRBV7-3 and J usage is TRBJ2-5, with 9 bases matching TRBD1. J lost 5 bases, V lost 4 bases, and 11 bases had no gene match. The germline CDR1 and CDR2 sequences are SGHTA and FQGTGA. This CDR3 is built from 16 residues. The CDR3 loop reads CASSWLGQGKEETQYF. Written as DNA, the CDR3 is TGTGCCAGCAGCTGGCTGGGACAGGGAAAGGAGGAGACCCAGTACTTC. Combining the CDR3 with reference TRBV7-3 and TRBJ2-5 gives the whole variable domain GAGVSQTPSNKVTEKGKYVELRCDPISGHTALYWYRQSLGQGPEFLIYFQGTGAADDSGLPNDRFFAVRPEGSVSTLKIQRTERGDSAVYLCASSWLGQGKEETQYFGPGTRLLVL.

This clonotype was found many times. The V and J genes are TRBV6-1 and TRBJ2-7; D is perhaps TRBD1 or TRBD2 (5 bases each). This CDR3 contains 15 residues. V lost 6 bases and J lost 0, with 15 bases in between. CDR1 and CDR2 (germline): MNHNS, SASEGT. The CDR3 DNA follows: TGTGCCAGCAGGAGGGACGGAGGAAGCTCCTACGAGCAGTACTTC. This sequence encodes CASRRDGGSSYEQYF.

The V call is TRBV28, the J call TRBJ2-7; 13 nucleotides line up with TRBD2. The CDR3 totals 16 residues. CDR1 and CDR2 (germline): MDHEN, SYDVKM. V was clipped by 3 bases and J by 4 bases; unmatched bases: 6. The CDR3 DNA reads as TGTGCCAGCAGTTTCGGACTAGCGGGAGTACAATACGAGCAGTACTTC. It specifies CASSFGLAGVQYEQYF.

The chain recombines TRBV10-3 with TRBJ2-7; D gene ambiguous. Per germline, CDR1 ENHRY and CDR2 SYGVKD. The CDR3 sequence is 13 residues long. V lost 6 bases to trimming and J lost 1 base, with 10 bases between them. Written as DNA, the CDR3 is TGTGCCATCAGATTAGGAACTTCCTACGAGCAGTACTTC. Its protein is CAIRLGTSYEQYF.

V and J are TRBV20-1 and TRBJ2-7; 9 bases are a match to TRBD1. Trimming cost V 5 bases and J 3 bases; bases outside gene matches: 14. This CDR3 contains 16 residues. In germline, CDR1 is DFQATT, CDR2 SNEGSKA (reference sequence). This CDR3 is CSAPTPPGTGNYEQYF. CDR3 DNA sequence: TGCAGTGCTCCAACCCCCCCCGGGACAGGGAACTACGAGCAGTACTTC.

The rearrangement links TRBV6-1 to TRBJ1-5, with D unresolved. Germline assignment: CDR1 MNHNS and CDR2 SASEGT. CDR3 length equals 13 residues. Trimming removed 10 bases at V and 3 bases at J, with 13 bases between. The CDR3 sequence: CANSGGINQPQHF. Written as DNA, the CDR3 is TGTGCCAACTCGGGCGGAATCAATCAGCCCCAGCATTTT.

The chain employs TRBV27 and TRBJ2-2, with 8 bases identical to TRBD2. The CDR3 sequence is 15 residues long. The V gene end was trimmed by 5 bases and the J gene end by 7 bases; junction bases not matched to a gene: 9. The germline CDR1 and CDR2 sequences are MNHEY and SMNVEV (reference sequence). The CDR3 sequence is CASSQGLVAHGELFF. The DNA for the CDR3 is TGTGCCAGCAGTCAGGGACTAGTAGCACACGGGGAGCTGTTTTTT.

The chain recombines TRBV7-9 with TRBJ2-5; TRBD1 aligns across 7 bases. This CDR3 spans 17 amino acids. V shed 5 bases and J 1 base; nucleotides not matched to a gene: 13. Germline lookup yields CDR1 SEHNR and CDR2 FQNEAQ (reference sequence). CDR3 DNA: TGTGCCAGCAGCCCTTGGGCTGCAGGGGGTTTCCAAGAGACCCAGTACTTC. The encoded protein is CASSPWAAGGFQETQYF.